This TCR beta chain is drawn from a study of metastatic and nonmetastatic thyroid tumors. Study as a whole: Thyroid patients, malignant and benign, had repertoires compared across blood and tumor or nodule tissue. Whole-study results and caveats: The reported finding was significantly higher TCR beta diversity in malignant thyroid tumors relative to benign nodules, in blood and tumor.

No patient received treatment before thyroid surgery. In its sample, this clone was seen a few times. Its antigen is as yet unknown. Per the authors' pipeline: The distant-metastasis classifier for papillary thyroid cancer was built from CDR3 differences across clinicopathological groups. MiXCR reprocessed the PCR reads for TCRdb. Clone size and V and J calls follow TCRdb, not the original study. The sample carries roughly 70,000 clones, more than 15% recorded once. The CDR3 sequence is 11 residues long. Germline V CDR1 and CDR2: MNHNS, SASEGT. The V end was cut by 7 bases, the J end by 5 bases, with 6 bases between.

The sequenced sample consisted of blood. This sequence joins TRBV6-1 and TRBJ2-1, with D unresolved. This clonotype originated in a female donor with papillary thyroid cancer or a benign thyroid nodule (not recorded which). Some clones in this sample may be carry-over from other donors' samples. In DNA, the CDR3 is TGTGCCAGCAACCAGAACAATGAGCAGTTCTTC. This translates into CASNQNNEQFF.